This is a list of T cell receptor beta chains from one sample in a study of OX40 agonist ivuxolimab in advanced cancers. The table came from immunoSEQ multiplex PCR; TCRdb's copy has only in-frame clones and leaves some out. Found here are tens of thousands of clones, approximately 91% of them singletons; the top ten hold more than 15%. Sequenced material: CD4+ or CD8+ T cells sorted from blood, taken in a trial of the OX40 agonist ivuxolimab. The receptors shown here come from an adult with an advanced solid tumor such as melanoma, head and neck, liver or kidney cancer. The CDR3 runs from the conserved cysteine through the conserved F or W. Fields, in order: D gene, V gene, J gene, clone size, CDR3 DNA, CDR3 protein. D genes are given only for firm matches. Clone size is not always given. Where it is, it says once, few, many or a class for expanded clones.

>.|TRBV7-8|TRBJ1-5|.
TGTGCCAGCAGCTTAGCCCTAAGGGGGGGGTCCAATCAGCCCCAGCATTTT
CASSLALRGGSNQPQHF
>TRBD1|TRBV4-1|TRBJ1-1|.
TGCGCCAGCAGCCAGAGACAGGGGGGCCCTGACACTGAAGCTTTCTTT
CASSQRQGGPDTEAFF
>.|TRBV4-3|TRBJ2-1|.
TGCGCCAGCAGCCAAGAAGGCAATGAGCAGTTCTTC
CASSQEGNEQFF
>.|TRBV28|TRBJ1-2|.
TGTGCCAGCAACCCGGACGGGGAAGAGGGCTACACCTTC
CASNPDGEEGYTF
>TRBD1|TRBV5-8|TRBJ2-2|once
TGTGCCAGCAGCACCCCACAGGGGGAGTGGAACACCGGGGAGCTGTTTTTT
CASSTPQGEWNTGELFF
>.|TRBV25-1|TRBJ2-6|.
TGTGCCCCCATCTCTGGGGCCAACGTCCTGACTTTC
CAPISGANVLTF
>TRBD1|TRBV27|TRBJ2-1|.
TGTGCCAGCAGCGCTCAGAGAGGACAGGGGTACAATGAGCAGTTCTTC
CASSAQRGQGYNEQFF
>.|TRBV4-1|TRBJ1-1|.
TGCGCCAGCAGCCAAGAGGTATCTCGGGCAGTCACTGAAGCTTTCTTT
CASSQEVSRAVTEAFF
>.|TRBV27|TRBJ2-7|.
TGTGCCAGCAGTTTAACGCGGGGGCTTAGCTCCTACGAGCAGTACTTC
CASSLTRGLSSYEQYF
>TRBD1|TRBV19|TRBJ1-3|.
TGTGCCAGTAGCGAGACAGGGGTAGTCGGAAACACCATATATTTT
CASSETGVVGNTIYF
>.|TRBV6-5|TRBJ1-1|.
TGTGCCAGCAGCCCCTTAGCGTCTATGAACACTGAAGCTTTCTTT
CASSPLASMNTEAFF
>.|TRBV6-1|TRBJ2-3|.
TGTGCCAGCAGTCCTCGCACAGATACGCAGTATTTT
CASSPRTDTQYF
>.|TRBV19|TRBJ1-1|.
TGTGCCAGTAGTATAGCGGGGGGGGAAGCTTTCTTT
CASSIAGGEAFF
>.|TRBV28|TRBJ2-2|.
TGTGCCAGCAGTTTCTCCAGGAACACCGGGGAGCTGTTTTTT
CASSFSRNTGELFF
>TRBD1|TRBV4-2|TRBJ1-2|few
TGTGCCAGCAGCCAAGCCGGGACAGGGGGAGGCTACACCTTC
CASSQAGTGGGYTF
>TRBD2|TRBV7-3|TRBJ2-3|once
TGTGCCAGCAGCTGGAAAGCGGGGCCCACAGATACGCAGTATTTT
CASSWKAGPTDTQYF
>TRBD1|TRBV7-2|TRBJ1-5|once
TGTGCCAGCAGCTTACACCGGGACAGCCGAAATCAGCCCCAGCATTTT
CASSLHRDSRNQPQHF
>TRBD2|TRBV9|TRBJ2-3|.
TGTGCCAGCAGCACCTCCTCGACTAGCGGGGGGACAGCCACAGATACGCAGTATTTT
CASSTSSTSGGTATDTQYF
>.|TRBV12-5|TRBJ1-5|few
TGTGCTAGTGGTTTAGAGGCGAGGCCTGGGCCCCAGCATTTT
CASGLEARPGPQHF
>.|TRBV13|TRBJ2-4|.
TGTGCCAGCAGCTCACGTGGGGGGCAAGTCATTCAGTACTTC
CASSSRGGQVIQYF
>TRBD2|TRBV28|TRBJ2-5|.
TGTGCCAGCAGTTTAACTAGCGCGCTGGGGAAGACCCAGTACTTC
CASSLTSALGKTQYF
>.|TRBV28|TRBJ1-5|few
TGTGCCAGCAAGTTTTACACTAGCAATCAGCCCCAGCATTTT
CASKFYTSNQPQHF
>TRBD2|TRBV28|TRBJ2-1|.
TGTGCCAGCAGTTTAGGACTAGCGGGGATCGATGAGCAGTTCTTC
CASSLGLAGIDEQFF
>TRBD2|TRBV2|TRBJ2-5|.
TGTGCCAGCAGTGACCCGAGACTAGCGGGGGACGAGACCCAGTACTTC
CASSDPRLAGDETQYF
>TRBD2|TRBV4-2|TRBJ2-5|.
TGTGCCAGCAGCCCCGAGGTCCCCCTTAGCGGGGACCCTCAAGAGACCCAGTACTTC
CASSPEVPLSGDPQETQYF
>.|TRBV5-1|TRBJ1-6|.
TGCGCCAGCAGCTGGGAGGCCACGAGGGAACCCCTCCACTTT
CASSWEATREPLHF
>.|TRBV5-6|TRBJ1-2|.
TGTGCCAGCAGCTTGGCGGGGCCAGCGAGTAGCTACACCTTC
CASSLAGPASSYTF
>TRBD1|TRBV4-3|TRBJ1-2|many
TGCGCCAGCAGCCAAGATACCGCAGGGGGTAATAGTCATGGCTACACCTTC
CASSQDTAGGNSHGYTF
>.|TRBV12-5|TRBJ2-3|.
TGTGCTAGTGGTCCCGAGCTCGATACGCAGTATTTT
CASGPELDTQYF
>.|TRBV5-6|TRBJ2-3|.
TGTGCCAGCAGCTTCGTAGGGACCAGCACAGATACGCAGTATTTT
CASSFVGTSTDTQYF
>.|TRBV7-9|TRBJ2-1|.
TGTGCCAGCAGCTTTACGGGTGAGCAGTTCTTC
CASSFTGEQFF
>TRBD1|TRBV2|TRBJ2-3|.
TGTGCCAGCAGTGGGCAGGGGGCGGATACGCAGTATTTT
CASSGQGADTQYF
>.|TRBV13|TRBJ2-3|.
TGTGCCAGCAGCTCGGACAGCCGAAGCACAGATACGCAGTATTTT
CASSSDSRSTDTQYF
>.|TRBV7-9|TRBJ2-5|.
TGTGCCAGCAGCCCTACACTCAAAGAGACCCAGTACTTC
CASSPTLKETQYF
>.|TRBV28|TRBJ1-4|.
TGTGCCAGCAGTTCGGGACCCACTAATGAAAAACTGTTTTTT
CASSSGPTNEKLFF
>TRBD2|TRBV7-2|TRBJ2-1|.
TGTGCCAGCAGCCCCCACGGACTAGCGGGGGGGCTCAATGAGCAGTTCTTC
CASSPHGLAGGLNEQFF
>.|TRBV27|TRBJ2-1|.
TGTGCCAGCAGTCCCGGACTGGGTGGCTACAATGAGCAGTTCTTC
CASSPGLGGYNEQFF
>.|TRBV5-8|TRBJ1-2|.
TGTGCCAGCAGCTTGGAGGCAGGGGTTCGTGGTAACTATGGCTACACCTTC
CASSLEAGVRGNYGYTF
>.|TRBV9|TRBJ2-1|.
TGTGCCAGCAGCGTAGAGGGGGGGTTGGCGTATGAGCAGTTCTTC
CASSVEGGLAYEQFF
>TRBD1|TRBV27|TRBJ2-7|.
TGTGCCAGCAGCTCGACAGGGCCCGAGCAGTACTTC
CASSSTGPEQYF
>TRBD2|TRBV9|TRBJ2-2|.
TGTGCCAGCAGCTTTAGCGGGGGGCAGAACACCGGGGAGCTGTTTTTT
CASSFSGGQNTGELFF
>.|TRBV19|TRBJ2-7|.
TGTGCCAGTAGTATGGCGGGGCTCTACGAGCAGTACTTC
CASSMAGLYEQYF
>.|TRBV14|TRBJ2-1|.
TGTGCCAGCAGCTACTCCCCACGGGAGCAGTTCTTC
CASSYSPREQFF
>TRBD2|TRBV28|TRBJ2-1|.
TGTGCCAGCAACCCAGCGGGGGATTCGCCCTACAATGAGCAGTTCTTC
CASNPAGDSPYNEQFF
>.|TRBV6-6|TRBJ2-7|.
TGTGCCAGCAGTTACTCTACCCCCTACGAGCAGTACTTC
CASSYSTPYEQYF
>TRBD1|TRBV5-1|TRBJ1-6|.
TGCGCCAGCAGCGCAGGACAGGGCCAGCTATTCGCACCCCTCCACTTT
CASSAGQGQLFAPLHF
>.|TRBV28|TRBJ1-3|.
TGTGCCAGCAGTTCCTGGGTTGGGGTGATACTCTCTGGAAACACCATATATTTT
CASSSWVGVILSGNTIYF
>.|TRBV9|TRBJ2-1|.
TGTGCCAGCGCTAAACAGGTGGGGAATGAGCAGTTCTTC
CASAKQVGNEQFF
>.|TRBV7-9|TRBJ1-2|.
TGTGCCAGCAGCTTAGCGGCACAGGTTGATGGCTACACCTTC
CASSLAAQVDGYTF
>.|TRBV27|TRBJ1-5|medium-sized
TGTGCCAGCAGTTTATACGCTGGTGGACGGGATCCCCAGCATTTT
CASSLYAGGRDPQHF
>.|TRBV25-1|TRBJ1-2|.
TGTGCCAGCAGTAGAACCCCGCCTGGGGGGTATGGCTACACCTTC
CASSRTPPGGYGYTF
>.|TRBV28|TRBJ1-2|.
TGTGCCAGCAGTTTATTATACGGAGGGGTCTATGGCTACACCTTC
CASSLLYGGVYGYTF
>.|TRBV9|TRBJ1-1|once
TGTGCCAGCAGCGGGGGGGGCACTGAAGCTTTCTTT
CASSGGGTEAFF
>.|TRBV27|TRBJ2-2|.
TGTGCCAGCAGCCCCCCGGCACAGGGAAGGACCGGGGAGCTGTTTTTT
CASSPPAQGRTGELFF
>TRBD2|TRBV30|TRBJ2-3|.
TGTGCCTGGGAACGGGGGGAGCCTAGCACAGATACGCAGTATTTT
CAWERGEPSTDTQYF
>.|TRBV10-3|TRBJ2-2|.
TGTGCCATCGGAGGGCACCCCACCCGAAACACCGGGGAGCTGTTTTTT
CAIGGHPTRNTGELFF
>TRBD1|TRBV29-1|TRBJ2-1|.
TGCAGCGTTGAAGGACAGGGAATCCATGAGCAGTTCTTC
CSVEGQGIHEQFF
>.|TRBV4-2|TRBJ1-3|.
TGTGCCAGCAGCCATCCTACAGGGTTAGCTGGAAACACCATATATTTT
CASSHPTGLAGNTIYF
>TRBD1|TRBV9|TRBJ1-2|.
TGTGCCAGCAGCGCCGGGACAGCCGAGGAGGGTAACTATGGCTACACCTTC
CASSAGTAEEGNYGYTF
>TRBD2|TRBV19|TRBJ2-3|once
TGTGCCAGTAGTATTGATCGGGAGGTAGATACGCAGTATTTT
CASSIDREVDTQYF